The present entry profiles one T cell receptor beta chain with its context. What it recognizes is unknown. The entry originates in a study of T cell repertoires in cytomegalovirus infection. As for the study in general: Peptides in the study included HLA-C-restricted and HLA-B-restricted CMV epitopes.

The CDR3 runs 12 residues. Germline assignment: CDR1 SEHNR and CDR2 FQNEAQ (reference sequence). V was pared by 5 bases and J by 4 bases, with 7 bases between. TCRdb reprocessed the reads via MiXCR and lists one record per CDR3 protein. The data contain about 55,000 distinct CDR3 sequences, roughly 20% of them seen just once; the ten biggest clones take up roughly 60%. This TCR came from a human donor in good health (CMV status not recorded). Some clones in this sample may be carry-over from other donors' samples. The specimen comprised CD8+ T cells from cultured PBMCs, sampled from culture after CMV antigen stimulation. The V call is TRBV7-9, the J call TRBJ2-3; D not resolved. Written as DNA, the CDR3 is TGTGCCAGCAGCAGTAGTCCAGATACGCAGTATTTT. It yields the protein CASSSSPDTQYF.